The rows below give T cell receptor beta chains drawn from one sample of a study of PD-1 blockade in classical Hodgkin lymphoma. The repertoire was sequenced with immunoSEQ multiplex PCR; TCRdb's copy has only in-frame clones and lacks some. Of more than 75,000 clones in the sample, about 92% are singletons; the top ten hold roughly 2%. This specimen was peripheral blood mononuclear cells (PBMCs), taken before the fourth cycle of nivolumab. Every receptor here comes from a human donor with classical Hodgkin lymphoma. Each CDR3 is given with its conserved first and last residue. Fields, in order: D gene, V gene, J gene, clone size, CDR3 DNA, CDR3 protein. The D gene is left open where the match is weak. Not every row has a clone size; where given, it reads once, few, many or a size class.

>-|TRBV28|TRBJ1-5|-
TGTGCCAGCAGTCCCTGGGACGTTAGCAGCAATCAGCCCCAGCATTTT
CASSPWDVSSNQPQHF
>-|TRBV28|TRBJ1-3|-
TGTGCCAGCAGCCCCCGGGCCCCCCGGAACACCATATATTTT
CASSPRAPRNTIYF
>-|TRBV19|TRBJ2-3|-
TGTGCCAGTAGTAGCCTATCGGGGCCAGGGACAGATACGCAGTATTTT
CASSSLSGPGTDTQYF
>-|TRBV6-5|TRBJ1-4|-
TGTGCCAGCAGTTACTCGATGGGGGCAACTAATGAAAAACTGTTTTTT
CASSYSMGATNEKLFF
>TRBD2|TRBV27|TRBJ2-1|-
TGTGCCAGCAGTTCCGGACTAGAGGATGAGCAGTTCTTC
CASSSGLEDEQFF
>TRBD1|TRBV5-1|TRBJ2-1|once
TGCGCCAGCAGCCCAACAGGGGCCTCCTACAATGAGCAGTTCTTC
CASSPTGASYNEQFF
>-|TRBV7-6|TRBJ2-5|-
TGTGCCAGCAGATCAGACAGATTCGAGACCCAGTACTTC
CASRSDRFETQYF
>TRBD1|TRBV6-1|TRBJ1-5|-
TGTGCCAGCAGTGTCGGACAGGTCAGTCAGCCCCAGCATTTT
CASSVGQVSQPQHF
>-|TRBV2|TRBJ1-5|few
TGTGCCAGCAGACTGGACCTTAATAGCAATCAGCCCCAGCATTTT
CASRLDLNSNQPQHF
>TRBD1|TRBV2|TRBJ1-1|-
TGTGCCAGCAGTTACAGGGGGCGGTCGAACACTGAAGCTTTCTTT
CASSYRGRSNTEAFF
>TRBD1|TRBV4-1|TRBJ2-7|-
TGCGCCAGCAGCCAAGTCCCGCGACAGGGGAACTACGAGCAGTACTTC
CASSQVPRQGNYEQYF
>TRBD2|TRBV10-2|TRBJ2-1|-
TGCGCCAGCATAGGGACTAGCGGACAATACAATGAGCAGTTCTTC
CASIGTSGQYNEQFF
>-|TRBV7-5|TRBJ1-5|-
TGTGCCAGCAGCTTAGACGTTCAGCCCCAGCATTTT
CASSLDVQPQHF
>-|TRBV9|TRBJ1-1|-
TGTGCCAGCAGCGTAAACAGGGACACTGAAGCTTTCTTT
CASSVNRDTEAFF
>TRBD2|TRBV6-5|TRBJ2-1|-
TGTGCCAGCAGTTACTCTCGGGCGGGAGTTTGGAATGAGCAGTTCTTC
CASSYSRAGVWNEQFF
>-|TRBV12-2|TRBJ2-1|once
TGTGCAAGTGGACGGGACCCGAAAGACAATGAGCAGTTCTTC
CASGRDPKDNEQFF
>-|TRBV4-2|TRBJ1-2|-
TGTGCCAGCAGCCCGGACGGCTATGGCTACACCTTC
CASSPDGYGYTF
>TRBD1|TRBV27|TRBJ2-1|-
TGTGCCAGCAGTCTGTACGGACAGGCGCTGAACAATGAGCAGTTCTTC
CASSLYGQALNNEQFF
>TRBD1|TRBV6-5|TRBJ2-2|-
TGTGCCAGCAGTGGGACAGGGAGAGGCGGGGAGCTGTTTTTT
CASSGTGRGGELFF
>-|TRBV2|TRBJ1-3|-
TGTGCCACCCGAGTGGAACAGGTGATCTCTGGAAACACCATATATTTT
CATRVEQVISGNTIYF
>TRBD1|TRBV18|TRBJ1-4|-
TGTGCCAGCTCACCGAGAGGGACAGGGGGCCCAACTAATGAAAAACTGTTTTTT
CASSPRGTGGPTNEKLFF
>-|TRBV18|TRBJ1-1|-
TGTGCCAGCTCATACCTAGGTGACACTGAAGCTTTCTTT
CASSYLGDTEAFF
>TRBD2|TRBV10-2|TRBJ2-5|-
TGCGCCAGCAGACCCGGACTAGCGCCGTACTTC
CASRPGLAPYF
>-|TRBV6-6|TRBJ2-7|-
TGTGCCAGCAGTCCCCCCCTCGCGGGGACCGCCTACGAGCAGTACTTC
CASSPPLAGTAYEQYF
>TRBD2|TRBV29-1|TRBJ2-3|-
TGCAGCGTTGGCTACAGACTAGCGGCGACCACAGATACGCAGTATTTT
CSVGYRLAATTDTQYF
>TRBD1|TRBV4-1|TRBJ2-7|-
TGCGCCAGCAGCCATCCAGGGACAGGCTTCTACGAGCAGTACTTC
CASSHPGTGFYEQYF
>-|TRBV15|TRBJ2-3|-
TGTGCCACCAGCAGAGGCCTAATCCAGCGGAGTAGGGATACGCAGTATTTT
CATSRGLIQRSRDTQYF
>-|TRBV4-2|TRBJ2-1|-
TGTGCCAGCAGCCAAGAATGGGGGAGTCCTTACAATGAGCAGTTCTTC
CASSQEWGSPYNEQFF
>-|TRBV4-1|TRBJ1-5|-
TGCGCCAGCAGCCAAGATTCCTCCAGGGTTCAGCCCCAGCATTTT
CASSQDSSRVQPQHF
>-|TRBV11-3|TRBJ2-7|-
TGTGCCAGCAGCTGGGGCGGTGGGAGCGAACACGAGCAGTACTTC
CASSWGGGSEHEQYF
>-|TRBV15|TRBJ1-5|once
TGTGCCACCAGACAGGGACCCTCGGTCAAAGCCCAGCATTTT
CATRQGPSVKAQHF
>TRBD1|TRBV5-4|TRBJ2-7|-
TGCGCCAGCAGCGAGAAACAGGGGCCCCAGACCTACGAGCAGTACTTC
CASSEKQGPQTYEQYF
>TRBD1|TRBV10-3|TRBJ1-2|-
TGTGCCATCAGCTCCGGACAGGGGGAGCTGTATGGCTACACCTTC
CAISSGQGELYGYTF
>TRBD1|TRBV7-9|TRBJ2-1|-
TGTGCCAGCAGCTTAGAGGGACAGGGAGGGCAGTTCTTC
CASSLEGQGGQFF
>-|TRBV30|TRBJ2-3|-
TGTGCCTGGAGTGTCCCGACCCCGCGCCGGTATTTT
CAWSVPTPRRYF
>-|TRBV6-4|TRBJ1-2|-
TGTGCCAGCAGTGAGGGGACGGGACCCACGTACTTCTATGGCTACACCTTC
CASSEGTGPTYFYGYTF
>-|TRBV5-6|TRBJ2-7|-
TGTGCCAGCAGCTTGGGGGGCCTTCGGACAAGGGGCTACTACGAGCAGTACTTC
CASSLGGLRTRGYYEQYF
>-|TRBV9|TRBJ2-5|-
TGTGCCAGCAGCGAGGAGAATGTAGGACTTCGCGAGACCCAGTACTTC
CASSEENVGLRETQYF
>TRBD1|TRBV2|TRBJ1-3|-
TGTGCCAGCAGTCCCAGGGGGCTCTCTGGAAACACCATATATTTT
CASSPRGLSGNTIYF
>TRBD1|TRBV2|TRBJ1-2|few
TGTGCCAGCAGTTGGGACAGCGTGAGCTATGGCTACACCTTC
CASSWDSVSYGYTF
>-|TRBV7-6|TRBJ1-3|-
TGTGCCAGCAGCTTTCGGGGCAGGAACTCTGGAAACACCATATATTTT
CASSFRGRNSGNTIYF